One sample yielded the 10 T cell receptor beta chains listed below, sequenced in a study of blood T cell repertoires in COVID-19. Repertoires were generated with immunoSEQ multiplex PCR, while TCRdb's copy carries only in-frame clones and drops some. The sample consists of roughly 320,000 clones, 85% of them appearing once. Sequences were obtained from peripheral blood. These receptors all come from a human donor in a cohort sampled during active COVID-19.

This clone was counted a single time. This chain connects TRBV5-1 to TRBJ1-1; D is perhaps TRBD1 (5 bases). This CDR3 contains 13 residues. Per the germline V gene, CDR1 is SGHRS and CDR2 is YFSETQ. V lost 0 bases to trimming and J lost 4 bases, with 7 bases between them. Written as DNA, the CDR3 is TGCGCCAGCAGCTTGGGCGGGGCCACTGAAGCTTTCTTT. This translates into CASSLGGATEAFF. The whole variable domain, remainder taken from reference TRBV5-1 and TRBJ1-1, is KAGVTQTPRYLIKTRGQQVTLSCSPISGHRSVSWYQQTPGQGLQFLFEYFSETQRNKGNFPGRFSGRQFSNSRSEMNVSTLELGDSALYLCASSLGGATEAFFGQGTRLTVV.

The chain combines TRBV9 with TRBJ1-2; 7 bases fit TRBD1. V lost 4 bases and J lost 7; bases outside the gene matches: 10. Germline V gives CDR1 SGDLS, CDR2 YYNGEE. The CDR3 length is 14 residues. In DNA, the CDR3 is TGTGCCAGCAGCCGAAATAACAGGGGCGGTGGCTACACCTTC. Encoded protein: CASSRNNRGGGYTF.

As DNA, the CDR3 is TGTGCCTGGAGTTCCGAAGCGAACACTGAAGCTTTCTTT. Translation: CAWSSEANTEAFF. V gene TRBV30 combines with J gene TRBJ1-1; D ambiguous. The CDR3 length is 13 residues. Germline CDR1 and CDR2: GTSNPN and SVGIG (reference sequence). V lost 2 bases to trimming and J lost 1 base, with 8 bases between them.

This chain links TRBV4-1 with TRBJ1-2, with D perhaps TRBD1 (6 bases). The V end lost 4 bases, the J end lost 11 bases, and 26 bases lay between the germline ends. Germline V gives CDR1 MGHRA, CDR2 YSYEKL. The CDR3 has 16 residues. The CDR3 DNA is TGCGCCAGCAGCCTTGCTGGGAGGGGGAAGTACACCATTTACACCTTC. Its translation is CASSLAGRGKYTIYTF.

This clone appeared once. The genes are TRBV10-1 and TRBJ1-1, with TRBD1 matching over 10 bases. Germline lookup yields CDR1 WNHNN and CDR2 SYGVQD (reference sequence). This CDR3 contains 14 residues. With 5 bases clipped from V and 7 bases from J, the junction kept 7 bases outside the gene matches. CDR3 sequence (DNA): TGCGCCAGCAGTAACCGGGACAGGGGTGTTGAAGCTTTCTTT. It specifies CASSNRDRGVEAFF.

The V and J genes are TRBV27 and TRBJ2-7; TRBD1 matches at 7 bases. Looked up from germline, CDR1 is MNHEY and CDR2 is SMNVEV (reference sequence). The CDR3 totals 15 residues. With 5 bases clipped from V and 1 base from J, the junction kept 8 bases outside the gene matches. The CDR3 DNA reads as TGTGCCAGCAGTCCCGCGGACAGGAGGTCCTACGAGCAGTACTTC. Its translation: CASSPADRRSYEQYF.

The chain couples TRBV6-2 or TRBV6-3 to TRBJ2-7, with 9 bases matching TRBD2. The CDR3 length is 17 residues. Germline CDR1 is MNHEY and CDR2 is SVGEGT. V was pared by 5 bases and J by 2 bases, with 13 bases of the junction left unmatched. The CDR3 protein is CASSSTRRGGPPYEQYF. The CDR3 coding sequence is TGTGCCAGCAGTAGCACCCGGCGGGGGGGACCACCCTACGAGCAGTACTTC.

J is TRBJ2-1 and V is TRBV4-1, with D possibly being TRBD1 (6 bases). V dropped 1 base and J dropped 9 bases, with 19 bases sitting between them. The CDR3 sequence is 16 residues long. Germline-derived CDR1 and CDR2 are MGHRA and YSYEKL. The CDR3 is CASSQAWTAASGEQFF. DNA of the CDR3: TGCGCCAGCAGCCAAGCTTGGACAGCGGCATCGGGTGAGCAGTTCTTC.

The rearrangement links TRBV12-3 or TRBV12-4 to TRBJ1-2; 7 bases fit TRBD1. The CDR3 totals 13 residues. Losses at the gene ends were 5 bases for V and 8 bases for J; bases not matched to a gene: 8. The CDR3 sequence: CASSTRQGGGYTF. The CDR3 DNA sequence: TGTGCCAGCAGTACCAGACAGGGCGGGGGCTACACCTTC.

CDR3 loop: CASSRDTPSTEAFF. The CDR3 region has the DNA TGCGCCAGCAGCCGTGACACCCCCTCCACTGAAGCTTTCTTT. V and J are TRBV5-1 and TRBJ1-1; D is unresolved. CDR1 is SGHRS, CDR2 YFSETQ, per germline. CDR3 length equals 14 residues. V lost 4 bases and J lost 4, with 14 bases in between.